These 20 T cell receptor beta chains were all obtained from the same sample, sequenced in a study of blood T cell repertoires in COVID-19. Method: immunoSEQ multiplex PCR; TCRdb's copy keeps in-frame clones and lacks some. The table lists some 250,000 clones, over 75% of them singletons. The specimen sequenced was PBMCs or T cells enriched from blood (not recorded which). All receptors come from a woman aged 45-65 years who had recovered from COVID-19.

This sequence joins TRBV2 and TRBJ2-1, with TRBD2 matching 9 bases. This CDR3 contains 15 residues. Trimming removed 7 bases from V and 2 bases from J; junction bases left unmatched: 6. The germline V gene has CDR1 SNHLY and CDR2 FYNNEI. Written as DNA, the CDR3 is TGTGCCAGCACGGAGACTAGCGGCACCTACAATGAGCAGTTCTTC. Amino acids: CASTETSGTYNEQFF. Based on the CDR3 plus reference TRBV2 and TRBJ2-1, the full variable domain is EPEVTQTPSHQVTQMGQEVILRCVPISNHLYFYWYRQILGQKVEFLVSFYNNEISEKSEIFDDQFSVERPDGSNFTLKIRSTKLEDSAMYFCASTETSGTYNEQFFGPGTRLTVL.

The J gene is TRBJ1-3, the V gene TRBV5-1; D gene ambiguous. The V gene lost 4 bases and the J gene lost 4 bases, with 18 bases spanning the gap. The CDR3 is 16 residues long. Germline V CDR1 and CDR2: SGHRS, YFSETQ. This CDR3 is CASSGLAPGFGNTIYF. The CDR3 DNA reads TGCGCCAGCAGCGGTCTGGCCCCGGGTTTCGGAAACACCATATATTTT. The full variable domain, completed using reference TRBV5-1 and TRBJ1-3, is KAGVTQTPRYLIKTRGQQVTLSCSPISGHRSVSWYQQTPGQGLQFLFEYFSETQRNKGNFPGRFSGRQFSNSRSEMNVSTLELGDSALYLCASSGLAPGFGNTIYFGEGSWLTVV.

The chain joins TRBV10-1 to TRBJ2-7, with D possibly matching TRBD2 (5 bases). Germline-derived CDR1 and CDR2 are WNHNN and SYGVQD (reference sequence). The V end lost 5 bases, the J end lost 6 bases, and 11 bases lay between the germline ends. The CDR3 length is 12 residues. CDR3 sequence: CASSTRSGEQYF. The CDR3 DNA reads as TGCGCCAGCAGTACTAGATCGGGCGAGCAGTACTTC.

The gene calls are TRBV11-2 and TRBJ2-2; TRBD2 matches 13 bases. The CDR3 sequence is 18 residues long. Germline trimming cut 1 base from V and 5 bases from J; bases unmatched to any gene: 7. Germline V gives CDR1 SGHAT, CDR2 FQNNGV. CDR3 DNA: TGTGCCAGCAGCTTAGGACTAGCGGGAGGCCGGAGAACCGGGGAGCTGTTTTTT. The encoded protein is CASSLGLAGGRRTGELFF.

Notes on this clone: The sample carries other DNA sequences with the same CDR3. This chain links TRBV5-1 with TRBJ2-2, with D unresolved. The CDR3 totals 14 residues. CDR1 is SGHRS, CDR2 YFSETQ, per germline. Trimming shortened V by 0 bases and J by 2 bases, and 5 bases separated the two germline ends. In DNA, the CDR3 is TGCGCCAGCAGCTTGGAGCTCAACACCGGGGAGCTGTTTTTT. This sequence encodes CASSLELNTGELFF.

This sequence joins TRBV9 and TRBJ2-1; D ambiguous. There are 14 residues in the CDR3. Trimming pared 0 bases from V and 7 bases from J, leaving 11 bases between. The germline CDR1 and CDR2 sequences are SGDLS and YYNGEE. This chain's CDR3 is CASSVGVQKNEQFF. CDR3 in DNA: TGTGCCAGCAGCGTAGGCGTCCAAAAAAATGAGCAGTTCTTC.

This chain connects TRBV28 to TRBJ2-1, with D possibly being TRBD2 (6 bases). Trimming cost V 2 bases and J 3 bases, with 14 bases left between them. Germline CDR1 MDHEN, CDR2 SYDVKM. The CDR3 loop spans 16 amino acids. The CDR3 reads CASSLDLANIYNEQFF. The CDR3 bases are TGTGCCAGCAGTTTAGACCTAGCGAACATCTACAATGAGCAGTTCTTC.

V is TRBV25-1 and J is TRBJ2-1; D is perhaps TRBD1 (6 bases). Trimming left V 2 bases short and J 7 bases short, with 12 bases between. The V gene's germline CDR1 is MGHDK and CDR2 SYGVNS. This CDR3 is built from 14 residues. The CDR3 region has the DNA TGTGCCAGCAGTGAACCCGGACAGACTAATGAGCAGTTCTTC. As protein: CASSEPGQTNEQFF.

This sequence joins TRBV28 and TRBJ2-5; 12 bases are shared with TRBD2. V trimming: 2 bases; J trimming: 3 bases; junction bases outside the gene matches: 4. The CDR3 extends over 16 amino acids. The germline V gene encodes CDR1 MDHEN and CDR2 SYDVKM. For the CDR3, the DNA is TGTGCCAGCAGTTTAACTAGCGGGAGGTATAAAGAGACCCAGTACTTC. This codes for CASSLTSGRYKETQYF.

The CDR3 region has the DNA TGTGCCAGCAGGCAAGGGACTAGCGGGGGCAATGAGCAGTTCTTC. Its protein is CASRQGTSGGNEQFF. The chain has TRBV28 and TRBJ2-1; 14 bases fit TRBD2. Germline V gene data show CDR1 as MDHEN and CDR2 as SYDVKM. J gave up 6 bases and V 6 bases, and 4 bases lay outside the gene matches. This CDR3 contains 15 residues.

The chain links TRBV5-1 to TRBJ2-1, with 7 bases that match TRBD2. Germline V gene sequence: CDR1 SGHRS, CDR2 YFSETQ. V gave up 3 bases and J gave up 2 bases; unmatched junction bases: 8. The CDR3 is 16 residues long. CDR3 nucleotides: TGCGCCAGCAGCTCATCTAGCGGAGGCGCCTACAATGAGCAGTTCTTC. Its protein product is CASSSSSGGAYNEQFF.

CDR3 loop: CASSDGQGYGYTF. CDR3 nucleotides: TGTGCCAGCAGTGATGGACAGGGGTATGGCTACACCTTC. This chain links TRBV2 with TRBJ1-2, with 9 bases lining up with TRBD1. Germline V lookup: CDR1 SNHLY, CDR2 FYNNEI. The CDR3 loop spans 13 amino acids. V dropped 3 bases and J dropped 5; count of bases not matched to a gene: 1.

The CDR3 DNA is TGTGCCAGCAGCTCAGGGGGCCACAATCAGCCCCAGCATTTT. Protein sequence: CASSSGGHNQPQHF. The chain links TRBV5-4 to TRBJ1-5, with 8 nucleotides matching TRBD1. Trimming took 3 bases from V and 3 from J; bases not matched to a gene: 2. The germline CDR1 and CDR2 sequences are SGHNT and YYREEE (reference sequence). The CDR3 has 14 amino acids.

The CDR3 DNA reads TGTGCCAGCAGCACGGGACAGGCAAACTATGGCTACACCTTC. Encoded protein: CASSTGQANYGYTF. The J gene is TRBJ1-2, the V gene TRBV9; 8 bases line up with TRBD1. The CDR3 loop spans 14 amino acids. Germline CDR1 reads SGDLS; CDR2 reads YYNGEE. V was pared by 4 bases and J by 2 bases, with 4 bases of the junction left unmatched.

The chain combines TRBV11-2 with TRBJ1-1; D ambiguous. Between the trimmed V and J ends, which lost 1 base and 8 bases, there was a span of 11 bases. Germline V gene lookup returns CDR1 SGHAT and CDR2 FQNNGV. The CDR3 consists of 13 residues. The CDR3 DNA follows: TGTGCCAGCAGCTTAGTCCCTACCCCGGAAGCTTTCTTT. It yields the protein CASSLVPTPEAFF.

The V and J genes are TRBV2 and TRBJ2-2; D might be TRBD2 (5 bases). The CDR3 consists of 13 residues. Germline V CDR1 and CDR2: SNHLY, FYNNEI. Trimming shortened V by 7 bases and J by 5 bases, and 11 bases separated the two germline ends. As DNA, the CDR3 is TGTGCCAGCACCCGGGGAGAGACCGGGGAGCTGTTTTTT. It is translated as CASTRGETGELFF.

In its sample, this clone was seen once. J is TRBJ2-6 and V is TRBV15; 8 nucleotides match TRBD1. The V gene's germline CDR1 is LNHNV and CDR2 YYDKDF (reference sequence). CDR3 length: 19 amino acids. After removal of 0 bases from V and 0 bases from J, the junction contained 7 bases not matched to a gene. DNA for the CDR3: TGTGCCACCAGCAGAGAGACCGGGACAGGTTTCTCTGGGGCCAACGTCCTGACTTTC. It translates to CATSRETGTGFSGANVLTF.

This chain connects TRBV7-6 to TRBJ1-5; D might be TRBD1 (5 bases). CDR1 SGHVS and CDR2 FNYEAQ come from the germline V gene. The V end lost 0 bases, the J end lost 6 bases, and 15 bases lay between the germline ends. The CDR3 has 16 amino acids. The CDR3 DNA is TGTGCCAGCAGCTTAGCGGACACTCCCGGCCGTCAGCCCCAGCATTTT. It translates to CASSLADTPGRQPQHF.

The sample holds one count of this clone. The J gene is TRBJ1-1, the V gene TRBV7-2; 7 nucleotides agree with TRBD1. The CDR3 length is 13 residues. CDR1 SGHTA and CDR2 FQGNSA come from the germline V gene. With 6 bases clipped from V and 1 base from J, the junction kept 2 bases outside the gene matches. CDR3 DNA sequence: TGTGCCAGCAGGACAGGGAGGAACACTGAAGCTTTCTTT. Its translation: CASRTGRNTEAFF.

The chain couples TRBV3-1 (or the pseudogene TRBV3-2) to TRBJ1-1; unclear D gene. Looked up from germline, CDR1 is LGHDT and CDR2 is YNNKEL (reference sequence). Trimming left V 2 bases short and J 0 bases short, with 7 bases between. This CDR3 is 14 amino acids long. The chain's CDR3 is CASSQQRMNTEAFF. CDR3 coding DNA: TGTGCCAGCAGCCAACAGCGGATGAACACTGAAGCTTTCTTT.